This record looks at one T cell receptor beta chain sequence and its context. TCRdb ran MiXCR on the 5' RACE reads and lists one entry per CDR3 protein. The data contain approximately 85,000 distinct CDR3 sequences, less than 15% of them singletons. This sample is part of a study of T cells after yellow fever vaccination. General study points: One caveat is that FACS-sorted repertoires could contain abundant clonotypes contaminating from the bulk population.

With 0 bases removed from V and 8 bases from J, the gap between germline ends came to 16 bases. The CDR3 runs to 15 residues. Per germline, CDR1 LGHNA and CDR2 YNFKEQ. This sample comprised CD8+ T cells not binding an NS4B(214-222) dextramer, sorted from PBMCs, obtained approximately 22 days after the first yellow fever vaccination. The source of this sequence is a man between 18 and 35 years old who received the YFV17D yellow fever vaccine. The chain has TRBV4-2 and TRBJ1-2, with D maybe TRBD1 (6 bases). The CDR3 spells CASSQDDPGAGGYTF. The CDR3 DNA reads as TGTGCCAGCAGCCAAGATGATCCAGGGGCAGGGGGCTACACCTTC.